Presented here are 13 T cell receptor beta chains from one specimen sequenced in a study of T cell responses to AZD1222 COVID-19 vaccine. Measured with immunoSEQ multiplex PCR; TCRdb has only the in-frame clones, and not every one. The table has about 100,000 clones, 86% seen once. This specimen was peripheral blood, taken 28 days after the second dose of the MenACWY control vaccine. These receptor sequences come from an adult who received the MenACWY meningococcal vaccine as a control.

This chain joins TRBV28 and TRBJ1-5; TRBD1 matches 7 bases. Germline assignment: CDR1 MDHEN and CDR2 SYDVKM. V shed 0 bases, J shed 0 bases, and the junction held 2 bases outside the gene matches. The CDR3 length is 16 residues. The CDR3 loop reads CASSLWRGLSNQPQHF. The DNA of the CDR3 is TGTGCCAGCAGTTTATGGAGGGGGCTTAGCAATCAGCCCCAGCATTTT.

The rearrangement uses TRBV7-2 and TRBJ2-3, with unresolved D. V dropped 1 base and J dropped 6 bases, with 5 bases sitting between them. The CDR3 covers 12 residues. The germline CDR1 and CDR2 sequences are SGHTA and FQGNSA. CDR3 loop: CASSLEWDTQYF. In nucleotides, the CDR3 is TGTGCCAGCAGCTTAGAGTGGGATACGCAGTATTTT.

The chain employs TRBV3-1 (or the pseudogene TRBV3-2) and TRBJ2-7, with TRBD2 matching 8 bases. V dropped 5 bases and J dropped 8; count of bases not matched to a gene: 20. The CDR3 is made up of 17 amino acids. The germline CDR1 and CDR2 sequences are LGHDT and YNNKEL (reference sequence). The DNA of the CDR3 is TGTGCCAGCAGCTCACGACCGGGACTAGGGGACAACTTTAAGCAGTACTTC. Its translation: CASSSRPGLGDNFKQYF.

V gene TRBV6-1 combines with J gene TRBJ2-7; weak D call: TRBD1 (6 bases). The germline V gene encodes CDR1 MNHNS and CDR2 SASEGT. With 2 bases removed from V and 6 bases from J, the gap between germline ends came to 11 bases. This CDR3 region has 13 residues. The CDR3 DNA reads TGTGCCAGCAGTGAAAACAGGGTTCTCGAGCAGTACTTC. It yields the protein CASSENRVLEQYF.

The J gene is TRBJ2-1, the V gene TRBV2; TRBD2 aligns across 9 bases. Germline V lookup: CDR1 SNHLY, CDR2 FYNNEI. The CDR3 sequence is 13 residues long. V lost 7 bases, J lost 6 bases, and 4 bases stayed unmatched. CDR3 loop: CASIKGLANEQFF. In nucleotides, the CDR3 is TGTGCCAGCATCAAGGGACTAGCCAATGAGCAGTTCTTC.

The rearrangement joins TRBV24-1 to TRBJ2-5; D assignment may be TRBD1 or TRBD2 (5 bases each). This CDR3 region has 15 residues. Trimming left V 3 bases short and J 3 bases short, with 13 bases between. CDR1 and CDR2 (germline): KGHDR, SFDVKD. CDR3 sequence reads: CATSDTRDRKETQYF. CDR3 in DNA: TGTGCCACCAGTGATACCCGGGACCGGAAAGAGACCCAGTACTTC.

V gene TRBV24-1 combines with J gene TRBJ2-7, with D uncertain. Germline CDR1 and CDR2: KGHDR and SFDVKD. V was pared by 5 bases and J by 2 bases, with 12 bases between. The CDR3 has 14 residues. The CDR3 loop reads CATSASQVPYEQYF. As DNA, the CDR3 is TGTGCCACCAGTGCCAGTCAGGTTCCCTACGAGCAGTACTTC.

This sequence joins TRBV25-1 and TRBJ1-1; possible D gene TRBD1, 5 bases. CDR1 and CDR2 from the germline V gene are MGHDK and SYGVNS. V was shortened by 8 bases and J by 1 base, with 11 bases between the two germline ends. CDR3 length equals 13 residues. DNA of the CDR3: TGTGCCAGCTCCCGGGGCGCGAACACTGAAGCTTTCTTT. It translates to CASSRGANTEAFF. The full variable domain, its missing parts supplied by reference TRBV25-1 and TRBJ1-1, is EADIYQTPRYLVIGTGKKITLECSQTMGHDKMYWYQQDPGMELHLIHYSYGVNSTEKGDLSSESTVSRIRTEHFPLTLESARPSHTSQYLCASSRGANTEAFFGQGTRLTVV.

This rearrangement joins TRBV6-1 to TRBJ1-2; D gene uncertain. CDR1 is MNHNS, CDR2 SASEGT, per germline. CDR3 length: 17 residues. Trimming removed 2 bases at V and 5 bases at J, with 21 bases between. The chain's CDR3 is CASSEFVSRRTVYGYTF. CDR3 nucleotides: TGTGCCAGCAGTGAATTTGTAAGTCGGCGGACGGTATATGGCTACACCTTC.

The chain is built from TRBV7-2 and TRBJ1-2, with TRBD1 matching 9 bases. This CDR3 is built from 16 residues. Losses at the gene ends were 2 bases for V and 6 bases for J; bases not matched to a gene: 10. From germline, CDR1 is SGHTA and CDR2 FQGNSA. The CDR3 loop reads CASSLLFPGQGHGYTF. CDR3 nucleotides: TGTGCCAGCAGCTTACTTTTCCCGGGACAGGGCCATGGCTACACCTTC.

The V gene is TRBV7-2, the J gene TRBJ1-3, with 7 bases that match TRBD1. The CDR3 extends over 14 amino acids. After removal of 1 base from V and 8 bases from J, the junction contained 5 bases not matched to a gene. CDR1 and CDR2 (germline): SGHTA, FQGNSA. The CDR3 here is CASSLGTGSDTIYF. CDR3 bases: TGTGCCAGCAGCTTAGGGACAGGTTCAGACACCATATATTTT.

This chain joins TRBV14 and TRBJ2-7, with no clear D. Trimming removed 8 bases at V and 0 bases at J, with 11 bases between. The CDR3 totals 13 residues. Germline CDR1 is SGHDN and CDR2 is FVKESK. CDR3 loop: CASEPDTSYEQYF. CDR3 sequence (DNA): TGTGCCAGCGAGCCAGACACCTCCTACGAGCAGTACTTC.

CDR3 protein: CASSQGGYEQYF. The CDR3 DNA reads as TGTGCCAGCAGCCAAGGGGGCTACGAGCAGTACTTC. V is TRBV12-3 or TRBV12-4 and J is TRBJ2-7, with D maybe TRBD1 (6 bases). The CDR3 sequence is 12 residues long. Trimming removed 6 bases from V and 3 bases from J, with 9 bases in between.